What follows is one T cell receptor (beta chain) and its context. This sample was included in a study of STAT5B mutations in CD4+ large granular lymphocyte leukemia. The method was immunoSEQ multiplex PCR; TCRdb's version includes in-frame clones alone and lacks a portion of them. Of around 31,000 clones in the sample, roughly 72% were seen once. The sequence came from a human donor in good health. The sample was CD4+ T cells from blood buffy coats.

DNA of the CDR3: TGCGCCAGCAGAAATCGACAGGGCGGCAGCTACGAGCAGTACTTC. It codes for CASRNRQGGSYEQYF. The chain employs TRBV5-1 and TRBJ2-7, with 7 bases matching TRBD1. V gave up 5 bases and J gave up 3 bases; unmatched junction bases: 11. Germline CDR1 reads SGHRS; CDR2 reads YFSETQ. This CDR3 is 15 amino acids long.